The 7 T cell receptor beta chains presented below share a single source sample, sequenced in a study of Graves' ophthalmopathy and Graves' hyperthyroidism. As the template, RNA transcripts were used to amplify TCR beta CDR3 regions. The first-round RT-PCR employed HTBI primers together with the Qiagen OneStep RT-PCR kit. A multiplex PCR was then performed as the second round. TCRdb reprocessed the multiplex PCR reads with MiXCR, giving one entry per CDR3 protein. This sample carries about 400,000 distinct CDR3 sequences, roughly 20% of them seen once, and the ten largest clones take under 3%. The sequenced sample was peripheral blood. Receptors were obtained from a woman aged 18-29 years with stable Graves' hyperthyroidism.

Many counts were recorded for this clonotype. This chain links TRBV12-3 or TRBV12-4 with TRBJ1-2, with TRBD1 as a possible D gene (5 bases). The CDR3 is 17 residues long. V shed 2 bases and J shed 6 bases, with 22 bases lying between them. CDR3 sequence (DNA): TGTGCCAGCAGTTTATTGTTTGTTACTTGGCAGGGTGATGGCTACACCTTC. This encodes CASSLLFVTWQGDGYTF.

As to this clonotype: One base away lies a much larger clone, so this may be a sequencing read error. The chain links TRBV6-2 or TRBV6-3 to TRBJ1-5, with D maybe TRBD1 (5 bases). The CDR3 totals 18 residues. Germline V CDR1 and CDR2: MNHEY, SVGEGT. Trimming took off 2 bases at V and 4 bases at J, with 21 bases between the two ends. CDR3: CASSYRRTPVPVNQPQHF. The CDR3 nucleotides are TGTGCCAGCAGTTACCGACGGACACCGGTTCCCGTTAATCAGCCCCAGCATTTT.

The rearrangement joins TRBV27 to TRBJ1-2; D is uncertain. The CDR3 is 12 residues long. CDR1 and CDR2 from the germline V gene are MNHEY and SMNVEV (reference sequence). The germline V and J ends were trimmed by 6 bases and 3 bases, with 8 bases remaining between them. DNA of the CDR3: TGTGCCAGCAGGGAAGGGTACTATGGCTACACCTTC. Protein: CASREGYYGYTF.

This clonotype was observed many times. V usage is TRBV15 and J usage is TRBJ1-5; D is undetermined. V dropped 5 bases and J dropped 0 bases, with 17 bases sitting between them. Germline-derived CDR1 and CDR2 are LNHNV and YYDKDF (reference sequence). This CDR3 spans 17 amino acids. In DNA, the CDR3 is TGTGCCACCAGCCTAGAGGCATTTTCGGCTAGCAATCAGCCCCAGCATTTT. Translation: CATSLEAFSASNQPQHF.

This clonotype occurred many times. The gene calls are TRBV5-1 and TRBJ1-1; D may be TRBD1 (6 bases). The CDR3 is 14 amino acids. From germline, CDR1 is SGHRS and CDR2 YFSETQ. V shed 4 bases and J shed 5 bases, with 15 bases lying between them. In DNA, the CDR3 is TGCGCCAGCAGCCTGGGGGGGGGCAGTACTGAAGCTTTCTTT. As protein: CASSLGGGSTEAFF.

This clonotype was counted between two and nine times. The chain has TRBV12-5 and TRBJ1-1; 7 nucleotides match TRBD1. The trim removed 5 bases at V and 0 bases at J, leaving 15 bases unmatched. The CDR3 contains 18 residues. CDR1 and CDR2 from the germline V gene are LGHNT and FRNRAP. CDR3 bases: TGTGCTAGTGGTGGCCCCCGACAGGGTCCCCTCCTGAACACTGAAGCTTTCTTT. Its protein product is CASGGPRQGPLLNTEAFF.

This clonotype was found many times. The genes are TRBV11-1 and TRBJ1-1; 9 nucleotides agree with TRBD1. V dropped 5 bases and J dropped 7; count of bases not matched to a gene: 2. Per the germline V gene, CDR1 is SGHAT and CDR2 is FQDESV (reference sequence). The CDR3 has 12 residues. For the CDR3, the DNA is TGTGCCAGCAGCGGGGACAGGGATGAAGCTTTCTTT. It specifies CASSGDRDEAFF.